Listed below are T cell receptor beta chains from one sample, sequenced in a study of regulatory dendritic cells for organ transplantation. Clones were sequenced by immunoSEQ multiplex PCR, and TCRdb holds only the in-frame ones, with some missing. Among over 8,000 clones listed, 65% to 85% were seen once. These TCRs are of unknown antigen specificity. Specimen: memory CD4+ T cells from blood cultured with dendritic cells. These receptor sequences come from a human donor in good health. CDR3s include the opening cysteine and the closing phenylalanine or tryptophan. A D gene is named only where the DNA matches it firmly. Only part of the rows carry a size: once, few, many, or a class if the clone is expanded.

CDR3aa,CDR3nt,d_gene,j_gene,abundance,v_gene
CASRDDTTDSGNTIYF,TGTGCCAGTCGTGATGACACGACCGACTCTGGAAACACCATATATTTT,.,TRBJ1-3,few,TRBV19
CASSFGRDTEAFF,TGTGCCAGCAGCTTCGGTAGGGACACTGAAGCTTTCTTT,.,TRBJ1-1,.,TRBV7-9
CASSVRGGDGYTF,TGTGCCAGCAGTGTGCGGGGAGGAGATGGCTACACCTTC,.,TRBJ1-2,.,TRBV2
CASSPEPGRGEKLFF,TGTGCCAGCAGCCCTGAGCCAGGACGAGGTGAAAAACTGTTTTTT,.,TRBJ1-4,once,TRBV4-2
CASSQEGYGELFF,TGCGCCAGCAGTCAAGAGGGATACGGGGAGCTGTTTTTT,.,TRBJ2-2,.,TRBV10-1
CASSPGTRDTDTQYF,TGTGCCAGCAGTCCCGGGACTAGAGATACAGATACGCAGTATTTT,TRBD2,TRBJ2-3,.,TRBV6-9
CASSIKPSLTGTVNSPLHF,TGTGCCAGTAGTATTAAACCAAGTTTAACCGGGACAGTTAATTCACCCCTCCACTTT,TRBD1,TRBJ1-6,.,TRBV19
CAISGGREGTEAFF,TGTGCCATCAGTGGCGGGAGGGAAGGAACTGAAGCTTTCTTT,.,TRBJ1-1,.,TRBV10-3
CASSEGRGYSNQPQHF,TGTGCCAGCAGCGAAGGACGGGGATATAGCAATCAGCCCCAGCATTTT,.,TRBJ1-5,few,TRBV6-1
CASSPRAGGSSYNEQFF,TGTGCCAGCAGCCCGAGAGCGGGAGGGAGCTCCTACAATGAGCAGTTCTTC,TRBD2,TRBJ2-1,.,TRBV7-6
CASRRRPYPAETQYF,TGTGCCAGCAGACGCAGACCCTACCCGGCGGAGACCCAGTACTTC,.,TRBJ2-5,.,TRBV6-5
CASSYGGISGNTIYF,TGTGCCAGCAGTTACGGGGGGATCTCTGGAAACACCATATATTTT,.,TRBJ1-3,.,TRBV6-5
CAIRPGQGGGQPQHF,TGTGCCATCAGACCGGGACAGGGAGGGGGTCAGCCCCAGCATTTT,TRBD1,TRBJ1-5,.,TRBV10-3
CASSQDGAGGWGTDTQYF,TGTGCCAGCAGCCAAGACGGAGCGGGGGGGTGGGGCACAGATACGCAGTATTTT,TRBD2,TRBJ2-3,.,TRBV4-2
CSVSDEQFF,TGCAGCGTTTCTGATGAGCAGTTCTTC,.,TRBJ2-1,.,TRBV29-1